This T cell receptor (beta chain) was identified during a study of T cells in Graves' hyperthyroidism and ophthalmopathy. Study overall: Peripheral blood draws took place at initial diagnosis, ahead of any treatment.

Whole-study findings and limits: In simple terms, a model built on 13 V-J features told ophthalmopathy apart from stable hyperthyroidism. The model predicted ophthalmopathy a median about 6.6 months before onset.

Trimming removed 8 bases from V and 4 bases from J, with 17 bases in between. CDR3 length equals 14 residues. CDR1 and CDR2 (germline): LNHDA, SQIVND (reference sequence). This clonotype occurred a few times. The antigen is undetermined. From RNA transcripts, TCR beta CDR3 regions were amplified. In the first-round RT-PCR of the TCR CDR3, the HTBI primer set was used. From the multiplex PCR reads, TCRdb called clonotypes with MiXCR, one entry per CDR3 protein. Found here are about 480,000 distinct CDR3 sequences, approximately 22% of them singletons; the top ten hold around 47%. Patients showing uncontrolled infection, other autoimmune disease, pregnancy or lactation were ineligible.

This chain uses TRBV19 with TRBJ1-1; D is uncertain. The specimen sequenced was blood. The origin of this receptor is a woman in her 70s with Graves' ophthalmopathy. The CDR3 DNA sequence: TGTGCCAGTGACAATAGAGGGCTGAGCACTGAAGCTTTCTTT. It translates to CASDNRGLSTEAFF.